Shown below are 16 T cell receptor beta chains from a single sample sequenced in a study of identical twins. From the 5' RACE reads, TCRdb called clonotypes with MiXCR, one entry per CDR3 protein. This sample has about 520,000 distinct CDR3 sequences; under 25% occur once, and the top ten carry roughly 0.9%. A further study also used this sample, focusing on T cells expressing NK-cell markers.

Sequencing was performed on CD4+ T cells sorted from blood. The receptors were gathered from a woman aged 18-35 years in good health.

This clonotype was seen a handful of times. The chain combines TRBV19 with TRBJ2-1; D call uncertain. V gave up 3 bases and J gave up 7 bases, with 13 bases separating them. Germline V gene data show CDR1 as LNHDA and CDR2 as SQIVND (reference sequence). This CDR3 is 14 amino acids long. CDR3 nucleotides: TGTGCCAGTAGTATCCTGTCTAGTGCGAATGAGCAGTTCTTC. Translating gives CASSILSSANEQFF.

This clonotype was seen ten or more times. The chain employs TRBV20-1 and TRBJ2-7; 9 nucleotides line up with TRBD2. This CDR3 is built from 13 residues. The V and J ends lost 3 bases and 7 bases, in that order; junction bases with no gene match: 7. CDR1 and CDR2 from the germline V gene are DFQATT and SNEGSKA (reference sequence). Here the CDR3 DNA reads TGCAGTGCTAGTAGCGGGAGAAGATGGGAGCAGTACTTC. Translated: CSASSGRRWEQYF.

In its sample, this clonotype was seen a few times. In DNA form, the CDR3 reads TGCAGTGCTGAGGGCCTCCCGACCCAGTACTTC. This translates into CSAEGLPTQYF. This sequence joins TRBV20-1 and TRBJ2-5; TRBD2 is a possible D gene (5 bases). Germline CDR1 DFQATT, CDR2 SNEGSKA (reference sequence). Trimming shortened V by 5 bases and J by 7 bases, and 11 bases separated the two germline ends. The CDR3 has 11 residues.

This clonotype was detected a few times. The chain recombines TRBV6-1 with TRBJ2-1; D unresolved. The germline gives CDR1 MNHNS, CDR2 SASEGT. Trimming shortened V by 7 bases and J by 2 bases, and 15 bases separated the two germline ends. CDR3 length: 15 residues. The DNA for the CDR3 is TGTGCCAGCAAACCTATTGATTATGCCTACAATGAGCAGTTCTTC. Its protein is CASKPIDYAYNEQFF.

This rearrangement joins TRBV30 to TRBJ2-1; 10 nucleotides line up with TRBD2. This CDR3 spans 13 amino acids. Trimming took 8 bases from V and 9 from J; bases not matched to a gene: 10. Germline V gene data show CDR1 as GTSNPN and CDR2 as SVGIG (reference sequence). Written as DNA, the CDR3 is TGTGCCGGAATAGCGGGAGGTCACGTTGAGCAGTTCTTC. Translation: CAGIAGGHVEQFF.

This clonotype showed up many times. The genes are TRBV7-2 and TRBJ2-7, with 7 nucleotides matching TRBD1. V was clipped by 5 bases and J by 3 bases; unmatched bases: 4. The CDR3 is 13 amino acids. Looked up from germline, CDR1 is SGHTA and CDR2 is FQGNSA. The CDR3 DNA sequence: TGTGCCAGCAGCAACCGACAGGGCTACGAGCAGTACTTC. This gives the protein CASSNRQGYEQYF.

The genes are TRBV10-3 and TRBJ1-1, with 9 bases lining up with TRBD1. There are 18 residues in the CDR3. CDR1 is ENHRY and CDR2 is SYGVKD in the germline V gene. The V gene end was trimmed by 4 bases and the J gene end by 0 bases; junction bases not matched to a gene: 12. The CDR3 nucleotides read TGTGCCATCAGTGCGCCGGTGACAGGGGGTACGATGAACACTGAAGCTTTCTTT. Its protein is CAISAPVTGGTMNTEAFF.

This clonotype was detected a few times. V gene TRBV20-1 combines with J gene TRBJ2-1; 7 bases are a match to TRBD2. The CDR3 spans 16 residues. Trimming took 1 base from V and 1 from J; bases not matched to a gene: 7. CDR1 is DFQATT, CDR2 SNEGSKA, per germline (reference sequence). CDR3 coding DNA: TGCAGTGCTAGAGGGAGCGGGGCGGAATCCTACAATGAGCAGTTCTTC. This translates into CSARGSGAESYNEQFF.

This clonotype was observed a handful of times. The rearrangement joins TRBV20-1 to TRBJ2-7; weak D call: TRBD2 (5 bases). Per the germline V gene, CDR1 is DFQATT and CDR2 is SNEGSKA (reference sequence). The CDR3 covers 13 residues. Trimming took off 7 bases at V and 1 base at J, with 14 bases between the two ends. The CDR3 DNA reads TGCAGTGTCAGCGGATCGCATTCCTACGAGCAGTACTTC. Amino acid sequence: CSVSGSHSYEQYF.

This clonotype was seen a few times. The V and J genes are TRBV7-2 and TRBJ1-5; D is undetermined. The CDR3 is 15 residues long. The germline V gene encodes CDR1 SGHTA and CDR2 FQGNSA. Trimming removed 5 bases at V and 3 bases at J, with 14 bases between. CDR3 nucleotides: TGTGCCAGCAGCCCAGCAGGTACCCTCAATCAGCCCCAGCATTTT. Protein: CASSPAGTLNQPQHF.

This clonotype was seen a few times. The chain is built from TRBV5-1 and TRBJ2-7; possibly TRBD2 for D (6 bases). Germline loops: CDR1 SGHRS, CDR2 YFSETQ. V dropped 0 bases and J dropped 8 bases, with 9 bases sitting between them. This CDR3 comprises 12 residues. The CDR3 sequence: CASSLERGKQYF. The CDR3 DNA follows: TGCGCCAGCAGCTTGGAACGGGGGAAGCAGTACTTC.

This rearrangement joins TRBV18 to TRBJ2-3; 12 nucleotides agree with TRBD2. This CDR3 is built from 17 residues. The ends lost 0 bases at V and 2 bases at J; junction bases unmatched: 3. The V gene's germline CDR1 is KGHSH and CDR2 LQKENI. The CDR3 sequence: CASSPPGLAGYTDTQYF. Here the CDR3 DNA reads TGTGCCAGCTCACCACCCGGACTAGCGGGATACACAGATACGCAGTATTTT. The entire variable domain, with the rest obtained from reference TRBV18 and TRBJ2-3, is as follows: NAGVMQNPRHLVRRRGQEARLRCSPMKGHSHVYWYRQLPEEGLKFMVYLQKENIIDESGMPKERFSAEFPKEGPSILRIQQVVRGDSAAYFCASSPPGLAGYTDTQYFGPGTRLTVL.

The chain uses TRBV20-1 and TRBJ1-3; D ambiguous. V dropped 3 bases and J dropped 2 bases, with 5 bases sitting between them. CDR3 size: 12 residues. The germline CDR1 and CDR2 sequences are DFQATT and SNEGSKA (reference sequence). The CDR3 sequence: CSARVTGNTIYF. CDR3 in DNA: TGCAGTGCTAGGGTCACTGGAAACACCATATATTTT.

This clonotype was seen many times. CDR3 DNA sequence: TGTGCCTGGAGGGCCACGGTTGAGCAGTTCTTC. Translating gives CAWRATVEQFF. The chain uses TRBV30 and TRBJ2-1; D gene ambiguous. Germline V lookup: CDR1 GTSNPN, CDR2 SVGIG (reference sequence). Trimming took 3 bases from V and 9 from J, leaving 9 bases between them. The CDR3 runs to 11 residues. Full variable domain (rest looked up from reference TRBV30 and TRBJ2-1): SQTIHQWPATLVQPVGSPLSLECTVEGTSNPNLYWYRQAAGRGLQLLFYSVGIGQISSEVPQNLSASRPQDRQFILSSKKLLLSDSGFYLCAWRATVEQFFGPGTRLTVL.

The genes are TRBV11-1 and TRBJ2-5; D is uncertain. CDR1 is SGHAT, CDR2 FQDESV, per germline (reference sequence). CDR3 size: 12 residues. Trimming left V 4 bases short and J 5 bases short, with 8 bases between. In nucleotides, the CDR3 is TGTGCCAGCAGCTCGATCACGGAGACCCAGTACTTC. Translation gives CASSSITETQYF. Looking up the rest from reference TRBV11-1 and TRBJ2-5 gives the full variable domain: EAEVAQSPRYKITEKSQAVAFWCDPISGHATLYWYRQILGQGPELLVQFQDESVVDDSQLPKDRFSAERLKGVDSTLKIQPAELGDSAMYLCASSSITETQYFGPGTRLLVL.

In its sample, this clonotype was seen a few times. This chain links TRBV11-3 with TRBJ2-1, with 11 positions matching TRBD1. Trimming took 8 bases from V and 7 from J; bases not matched to a gene: 1. The germline V gene has CDR1 SGHNT and CDR2 YENEEA. CDR3 size: 12 residues. The CDR3 sequence is CASRDRGNEQFF. For the CDR3, the DNA is TGTGCCAGCCGGGACAGGGGGAATGAGCAGTTCTTC.